Below, 25 T cell receptor beta chains from the same sample are listed, as sequenced in a study of vaccination effects on CD4 cells after COVID-19. The repertoire was sequenced with immunoSEQ multiplex PCR; TCRdb's copy has only in-frame clones and lacks some. The repertoire consists of tens of thousands of clones, with 72% occurring once and the leading ten covering less than 15%. CD4+ T cells specific for antigen were expanded with viral peptide pools by the ViraFEST assay before sequencing. At the end of about 9 days of culture, CD4+ T cells were isolated. Participants were given two doses of BNT162b2 or mRNA-1273 vaccine. Their specific antigens are unknown. The specimen was CD4+ T cells from PBMCs cultured with HCoV-229E spike peptides, collected after COVID-19 vaccination. The receptors stem from a human donor who received a COVID-19 vaccine.

CDR3 sequence: CATSLQGRLTEAFF. CDR3 bases: TGTGCCACCAGTTTACAGGGAAGGTTGACTGAAGCTTTCTTT. The chain has TRBV24-1 and TRBJ1-1; D might be TRBD1 (6 bases). CDR1 and CDR2 (germline): KGHDR, SFDVKD. The CDR3 is 14 residues long. V was clipped by 6 bases and J by 5 bases, with 15 bases between them.

The chain combines TRBV23-1 with TRBJ1-5, with a possible D match to TRBD1 (6 bases). TRBV23-1 is an ORF, with its function uncertain. Trimming removed 3 bases from V and 4 bases from J, with 13 bases in between. This CDR3 is built from 15 residues. The CDR3 sequence: CASSQEQGLNQPQHF. The CDR3 nucleotides read TGCGCCAGCAGTCAGGAACAGGGCCTGAATCAGCCCCAGCATTTT.

The chain combines TRBV19 with TRBJ2-7; TRBD2 agrees at 9 bases. The CDR3 sequence is 14 residues long. Losses at the gene ends were 4 bases for V and 3 bases for J; bases not matched to a gene: 4. Germline V lookup: CDR1 LNHDA, CDR2 SQIVND (reference sequence). CDR3 residues: CASSKGLALYEQYF. DNA of the CDR3: TGTGCCAGTAGTAAGGGACTAGCCCTCTACGAGCAGTACTTC.

The chain couples TRBV25-1 to TRBJ2-7; TRBD2 aligns across 8 bases. V dropped 4 bases and J dropped 3; count of bases not matched to a gene: 8. Germline CDR1 and CDR2: MGHDK and SYGVNS. The CDR3 loop spans 15 amino acids. Here the CDR3 DNA reads TGTGCCAGCAGTGGACCCGAGCGGGGGTACTACGAGCAGTACTTC. Translated: CASSGPERGYYEQYF.

J is TRBJ1-1 and V is TRBV18, with 9 bases identical to TRBD1. Losses at the gene ends were 1 base for V and 1 base for J; bases not matched to a gene: 1. Germline lookup yields CDR1 KGHSH and CDR2 LQKENI. The CDR3 is made up of 15 amino acids. DNA for the CDR3: TGTGCCAGCTCACCACGGACAGGGGAGAACACTGAAGCTTTCTTT. This codes for CASSPRTGENTEAFF.

The CDR3 coding sequence is TGTGCTAGTGCCCGAGGCGATTGGCCGATTGGAAAACTGTTTTTT. Encoded protein: CASARGDWPIGKLFF. V and J are TRBV12-5 and TRBJ1-4; D is uncertain. This CDR3 has 15 amino acids. V shed 7 bases and J shed 10 bases, with 22 bases lying between them. Germline CDR1 is LGHNT and CDR2 is FRNRAP.

In DNA, the CDR3 is TGTGCCAGCAGTGTCACTAGCGGCATCTCCGAGCAGTACTTC. Encoded protein: CASSVTSGISEQYF. This chain uses TRBV2 with TRBJ2-7; 8 nucleotides match TRBD2. CDR3 length: 14 amino acids. Unmatched junction bases numbered 8, after V lost 4 bases and J lost 6 bases. Germline CDR1 is SNHLY and CDR2 is FYNNEI.

The V and J genes are TRBV5-1 and TRBJ2-7; no definite D call. The ends were cut back, 0 bases at V and 3 bases at J, with 7 bases in the middle. Per germline, CDR1 SGHRS and CDR2 YFSETQ. The CDR3 is 13 amino acids. CDR3 DNA sequence: TGCGCCAGCAGCTTGGGGCAAATCTACGAGCAGTACTTC. Protein product: CASSLGQIYEQYF.

The rearrangement links TRBV10-2 to TRBJ1-4; 7 bases fit TRBD1. This CDR3 contains 13 residues. V was pared by 6 bases and J by 5 bases, with 3 bases of the junction left unmatched. Germline CDR1 and CDR2: WSHSY and SAAADI. The CDR3 sequence is CASRGTVNEKLFF. For the CDR3, the DNA is TGCGCCAGCAGGGGGACAGTCAATGAAAAACTGTTTTTT.

This chain connects TRBV12-3 or TRBV12-4 to TRBJ1-5; D is undetermined. This CDR3 spans 11 amino acids. V was shortened by 3 bases and J by 6 bases, with 3 bases between the two germline ends. The CDR3 sequence is CASSLGQPQHF. As DNA, the CDR3 is TGTGCCAGCAGTTTGGGTCAGCCCCAGCATTTT.

The gene calls are TRBV12-3 or TRBV12-4 and TRBJ2-7; D possibly corresponds to TRBD2 (6 bases). With 5 bases removed from V and 3 bases from J, the gap between germline ends came to 8 bases. This CDR3 spans 12 amino acids. DNA of the CDR3: TGTGCCAGCAGTGGAGGGATCTACGAGCAGTACTTC. This encodes CASSGGIYEQYF.

The chain combines TRBV5-6 with TRBJ1-5, with TRBD1 matching over 9 bases. Germline-derived CDR1 and CDR2 are SGHDT and YYEEEE. CDR3 length: 17 amino acids. Trimming removed 3 bases from V and 3 bases from J; junction bases left unmatched: 10. The CDR3 protein is CASSSTTGGRINQPQHF. The CDR3 DNA sequence: TGTGCCAGCAGCTCTACGACAGGGGGGAGGATCAATCAGCCCCAGCATTTT. Full variable domain (outside the CDR3, taken from reference TRBV5-6 and TRBJ1-5): DAGVTQSPTHLIKTRGQQVTLRCSPKSGHDTVSWYQQALGQGPQFIFQYYEEEERQRGNFPDRFSGHQFPNYSSELNVNALLLGDSALYLCASSSTTGGRINQPQHFGDGTRLSIL.

This clone was counted a single time. The J gene is TRBJ2-7, the V gene TRBV25-1; 9 nucleotides align to TRBD1. Germline CDR1 reads MGHDK; CDR2 reads SYGVNS. V dropped 4 bases and J dropped 3; count of bases not matched to a gene: 4. The CDR3 sequence is 14 residues long. The CDR3 DNA sequence: TGTGCCAGCAGTGGACGGACAGGGGACTACGAGCAGTACTTC. It is translated as CASSGRTGDYEQYF.

This clone was seen a few times. The chain employs TRBV19 and TRBJ1-5; possibly TRBD1 for D (6 bases). The CDR3 sequence is 14 residues long. Germline V CDR1 and CDR2: LNHDA, SQIVND (reference sequence). The V end lost 7 bases, the J end lost 0 bases, and 10 bases lay between the germline ends. CDR3 loop: CASTRGNSNQPQHF. In nucleotides, the CDR3 is TGTGCCAGTACCAGGGGAAATAGCAATCAGCCCCAGCATTTT.

This chain uses TRBV6-5 with TRBJ2-3; the D is unclear. This CDR3 spans 15 amino acids. Trimming stripped 0 bases from V and 2 bases from J, with 9 bases between. Germline CDR1 MNHEY, CDR2 SVGAGI. The CDR3 loop reads CASSYSGRYTDTQYF. CDR3 nucleotide sequence: TGTGCCAGCAGTTACTCGGGCAGATACACAGATACGCAGTATTTT.

This chain uses TRBV4-2 with TRBJ1-6; TRBD1 is a possible D gene (6 bases). The CDR3 loop spans 16 amino acids. With 0 bases removed from V and 8 bases from J, the gap between germline ends came to 14 bases. Germline V lookup: CDR1 LGHNA, CDR2 YNFKEQ. The CDR3 here is CASSQDRTGWDSPLHF. CDR3 DNA sequence: TGTGCCAGCAGCCAAGATCGAACAGGGTGGGATTCACCCCTCCACTTT.

V is TRBV25-1 and J is TRBJ1-2, with D perhaps matching TRBD1 (6 bases). V shed 4 bases and J shed 6 bases, with 18 bases lying between them. CDR3 length: 15 amino acids. CDR1 and CDR2 from the germline V gene are MGHDK and SYGVNS. In DNA, the CDR3 is TGTGCCAGCAGTGCAGTCGTGGGGGGACAAGATGGCTACACCTTC. It encodes CASSAVVGGQDGYTF.

This chain links TRBV3-1 (or the pseudogene TRBV3-2) with TRBJ2-7, with D uncertain. V was shortened by 6 bases and J by 0 bases, with 6 bases between the two germline ends. Per the germline V gene, CDR1 is LGHDT and CDR2 is YNNKEL (reference sequence). This CDR3 has 12 residues. The CDR3: CASSQSSYEQYF. The CDR3 DNA reads TGTGCCAGCAGTCAGAGCTCCTACGAGCAGTACTTC.

The chain carries TRBV10-1 and TRBJ2-5; D is undetermined. CDR1 is WNHNN and CDR2 is SYGVQD in the germline V gene (reference sequence). The CDR3 sequence is 15 residues long. Trimming took 6 bases from V and 5 from J, leaving 19 bases between them. In DNA form, the CDR3 reads TGCGCCAGCAGACCGAGCGCGAGTCCGGGCGAGACCCAGTACTTC. It translates to CASRPSASPGETQYF.

The chain links TRBV2 to TRBJ1-2, with a weak D call TRBD1 (5 bases). The V gene's germline CDR1 is SNHLY and CDR2 FYNNEI. Between the trimmed V and J ends, which lost 5 bases and 6 bases, there was a span of 16 bases. This CDR3 is 14 amino acids long. CDR3 coding DNA: TGTGCCAGCAGTCTGGACGGGGGGATACATGGCTACACCTTC. Amino acids: CASSLDGGIHGYTF.

The chain employs TRBV6-5 and TRBJ2-1; weak D call: TRBD1 (5 bases). The ends were cut back, 7 bases at V and 0 bases at J, with 13 bases in the middle. This CDR3 region has 15 residues. Germline-derived CDR1 and CDR2 are MNHEY and SVGAGI. CDR3 loop: CASKLTDGSYNEQFF. In nucleotides, the CDR3 is TGTGCCAGCAAATTGACAGACGGCTCCTACAATGAGCAGTTCTTC.

V and J are TRBV7-8 and TRBJ1-5; D not resolved. Germline V gene sequence: CDR1 SGHVS, CDR2 FQNEAQ. V dropped 0 bases and J dropped 4 bases, with 10 bases sitting between them. The CDR3 is 15 residues long. The CDR3 DNA sequence: TGTGCCAGCAGCTTAGCGGGGTCTGCGAATCAGCCCCAGCATTTT. It yields the protein CASSLAGSANQPQHF.

This clone has a single count. Written as DNA, the CDR3 is TGTGCCAGCAGTGGGCCCGTGGAACTCTATGGCTACACCTTC. This sequence encodes CASSGPVELYGYTF. V gene TRBV25-1 combines with J gene TRBJ1-2; D is ambiguous. The CDR3 contains 14 residues. Germline CDR1 and CDR2: MGHDK and SYGVNS. The V end lost 4 bases, the J end lost 4 bases, and 13 bases lay between the germline ends.

The chain links TRBV5-5 to TRBJ1-3; D gene ambiguous. Looked up from germline, CDR1 is SGHKS and CDR2 is YYEKEE (reference sequence). V was shortened by 3 bases and J by 0 bases, with 7 bases between the two germline ends. The CDR3 has 14 amino acids. In DNA, the CDR3 is TGTGCCAGCAGCTCTGGGGACTCTGGAAACACCATATATTTT. It specifies CASSSGDSGNTIYF.

V gene TRBV11-2 combines with J gene TRBJ2-5; 8 bases fit TRBD1. This CDR3 spans 14 amino acids. Unmatched junction bases numbered 7, after V lost 5 bases and J lost 5 bases. Germline assignment: CDR1 SGHAT and CDR2 FQNNGV. The CDR3 reads CASSLRGLFETQYF. CDR3 bases: TGTGCCAGCAGCCTCAGGGGGCTCTTTGAGACCCAGTACTTC.